The TCR beta chain described here comes from a study of blood T cell repertoires in COVID-19. In the study overall: COVID-19 samples, acute and convalescent, were from the United States, Italy and Spain.

There are 14 residues in the CDR3. In germline, CDR1 is SGHVS, CDR2 FQNEAQ. The trim removed 3 bases at V and 8 bases at J, leaving 9 bases unmatched. TCRdb's table, derived via immunoSEQ multiplex PCR, lists solely in-frame clones and lacks some. Among about 190,000 clones listed, around 82% were seen once. The sequenced sample consisted of PBMCs or T cells enriched from blood (not recorded which). The gene calls are TRBV7-8 and TRBJ1-2; 7 bases line up with TRBD1. This clonotype was sampled from a woman in her fifties or sixties with acute COVID-19. Written as DNA, the CDR3 is TGTGCCAGCAGCTTGGCAGGGGGGTTTGACGGCTACACCTTC. Its translation is CASSLAGGFDGYTF.